This T cell receptor (beta chain) was sequenced in a study of blood T cells in healthy people across ages. Extraction yielded at least 6 micrograms of total RNA per sample. It was with a sample-barcoded 5' primer and a J-beta primer mix that a second PCR of about 6 to 12 cycles was run. TCRdb analysed the 5' RACE reads with MiXCR anew, one entry per CDR3 protein. The sample lists around 1.7 million distinct CDR3 sequences, 28% occurring once. The CDR3 runs 16 residues. V trimming: 7 bases; J trimming: 1 base; junction bases outside the gene matches: 9. Germline V gene data show CDR1 as MNHEY and CDR2 as SMNVEV (reference sequence).

The TCR was taken from a woman under 40 in good health. This chain joins TRBV27 and TRBJ2-2, with 7 positions matching TRBD1. The specimen sequenced was blood. In nucleotides, the CDR3 is TGTGCCAGCATCACTTTGGACAGGCTGAACACCGGGGAGCTGTTTTTT. Translating it yields CASITLDRLNTGELFF.